This entry is about one T cell receptor beta chain. Its antigen remains unknown. Sample-barcoded 5' priming and a J-beta primer mix drove a second PCR of about 6 to 12 cycles. The template-switch adaptor was a 5' adaptor with 12 random nucleotides. It tagged each cDNA molecule. TCRdb used MiXCR to reprocess the 5' RACE reads, holding one entry per CDR3 protein. The data contain more than 1.4 million distinct CDR3 sequences, 42% of them seen just once; the ten biggest clones take up 7% to 9%. Losses at the gene ends were 1 base for V and 7 bases for J; bases not matched to a gene: 13. CDR1 and CDR2 (germline): SGHNT, YYREEE (reference sequence). The CDR3 is 16 amino acids. The data originate from a study of blood T cells in healthy people across ages. Findings and limits, study-wide: There were more naive CD4+ cells and higher diversity in long-lived donors than in aged donors.

Specimen: blood. V usage is TRBV5-4 and J usage is TRBJ2-7; 8 positions agree with TRBD2. This TCR was sampled from a woman under 30 in good health. This chain's CDR3 is CASSLSGTSGHNEQYF. CDR3 nucleotides: TGTGCCAGCAGCTTGTCGGGTACTAGCGGTCACAATGAGCAGTACTTC.